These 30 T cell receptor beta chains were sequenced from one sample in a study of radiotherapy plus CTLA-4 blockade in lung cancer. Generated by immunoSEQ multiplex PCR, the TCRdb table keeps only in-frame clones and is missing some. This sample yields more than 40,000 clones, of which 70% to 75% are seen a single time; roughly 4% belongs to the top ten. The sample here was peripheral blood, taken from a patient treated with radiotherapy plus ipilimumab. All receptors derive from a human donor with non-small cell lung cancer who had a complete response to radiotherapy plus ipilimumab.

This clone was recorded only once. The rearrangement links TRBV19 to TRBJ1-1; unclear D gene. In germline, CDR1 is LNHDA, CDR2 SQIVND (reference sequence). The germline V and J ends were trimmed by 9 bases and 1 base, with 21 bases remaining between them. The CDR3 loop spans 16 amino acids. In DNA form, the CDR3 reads TGTGCCAGCCTCAGCTACCCAGGAGCGGGGAACACTGAAGCTTTCTTT. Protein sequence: CASLSYPGAGNTEAFF.

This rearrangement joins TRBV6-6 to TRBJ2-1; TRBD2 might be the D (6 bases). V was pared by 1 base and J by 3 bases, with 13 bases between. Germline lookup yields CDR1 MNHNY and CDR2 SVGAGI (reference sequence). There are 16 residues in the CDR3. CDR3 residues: CASSYFAAGGYNEQFF. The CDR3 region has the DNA TGTGCCAGCAGTTACTTCGCAGCGGGTGGCTACAATGAGCAGTTCTTC.

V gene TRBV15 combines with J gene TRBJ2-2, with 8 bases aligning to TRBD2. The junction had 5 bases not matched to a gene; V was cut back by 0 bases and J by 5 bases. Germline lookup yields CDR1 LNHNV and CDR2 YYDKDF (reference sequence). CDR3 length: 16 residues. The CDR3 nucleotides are TGTGCCACCAGCAGAGATCAAGGACTAGCTACCGGGGAGCTGTTTTTT. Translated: CATSRDQGLATGELFF.

CDR3 DNA sequence: TGTGCCAGCAGGACAGTGAACTATGGCTACACCTTC. Translating it yields CASRTVNYGYTF. The V call is TRBV27, the J call TRBJ1-2; maybe TRBD1 (5 bases). Trimming took off 6 bases at V and 2 bases at J, with 7 bases between the two ends. The CDR3 spans 12 residues. Per the germline V gene, CDR1 is MNHEY and CDR2 is SMNVEV (reference sequence).

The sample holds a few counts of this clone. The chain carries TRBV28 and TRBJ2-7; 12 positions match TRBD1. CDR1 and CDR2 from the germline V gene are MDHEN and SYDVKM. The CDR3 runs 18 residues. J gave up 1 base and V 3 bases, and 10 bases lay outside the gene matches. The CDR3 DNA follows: TGTGCCAGCAGTTTCGCTTATGGGACAGGGGGCCTGTCCTACGAGCAGTACTTC. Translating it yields CASSFAYGTGGLSYEQYF.

The CDR3 DNA reads TGTGCCAGCAAGGTAGCCCTCGAAAAACTGTTTTTT. It encodes CASKVALEKLFF. This rearrangement joins TRBV2 to TRBJ1-4; D gene uncertain. Germline CDR1 SNHLY, CDR2 FYNNEI. This CDR3 region has 12 residues. The V and J ends lost 7 bases and 8 bases respectively, with 11 bases between them.

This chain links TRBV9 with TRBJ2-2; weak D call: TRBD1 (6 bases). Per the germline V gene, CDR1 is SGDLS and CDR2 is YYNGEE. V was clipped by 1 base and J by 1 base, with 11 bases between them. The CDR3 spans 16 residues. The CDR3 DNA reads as TGTGCCAGCAGCGTAATGCCGGGACAGAACACCGGGGAGCTGTTTTTT. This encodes CASSVMPGQNTGELFF.

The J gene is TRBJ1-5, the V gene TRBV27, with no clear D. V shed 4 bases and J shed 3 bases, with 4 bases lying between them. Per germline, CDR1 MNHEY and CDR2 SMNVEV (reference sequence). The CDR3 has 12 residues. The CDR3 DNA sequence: TGTGCCAGCAGTTCCTACAATCAGCCCCAGCATTTT. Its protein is CASSSYNQPQHF.

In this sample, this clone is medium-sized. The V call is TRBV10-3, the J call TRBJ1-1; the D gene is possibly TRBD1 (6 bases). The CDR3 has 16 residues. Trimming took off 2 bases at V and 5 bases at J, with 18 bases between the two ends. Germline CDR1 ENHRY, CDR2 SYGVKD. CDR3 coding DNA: TGTGCCATCAGTGAGACCTGGGGGGGCGCGGGGACTGAAGCTTTCTTT. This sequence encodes CAISETWGGAGTEAFF.

This chain's CDR3 is CASSSNWGSYTF. The CDR3 bases are TGTGCCAGCAGCTCGAATTGGGGCAGCTACACCTTC. The V and J genes are TRBV7-8 and TRBJ1-2; D is possibly TRBD1 (5 bases). V lost 4 bases, J lost 9 bases, and 12 bases lay in between. The germline CDR1 and CDR2 sequences are SGHVS and FQNEAQ. The CDR3 totals 12 residues.

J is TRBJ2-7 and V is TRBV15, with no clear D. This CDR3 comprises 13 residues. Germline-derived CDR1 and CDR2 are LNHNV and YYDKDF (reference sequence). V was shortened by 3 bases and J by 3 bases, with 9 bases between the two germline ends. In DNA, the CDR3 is TGTGCCACCAGCAGGGGCCTCGACTACGAGCAGTACTTC. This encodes CATSRGLDYEQYF.

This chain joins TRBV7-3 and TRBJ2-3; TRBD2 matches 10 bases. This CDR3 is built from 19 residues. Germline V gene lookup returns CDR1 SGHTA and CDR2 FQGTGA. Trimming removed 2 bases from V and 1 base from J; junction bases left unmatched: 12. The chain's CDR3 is CASSLGSSGRRLGTDTQYF. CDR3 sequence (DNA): TGTGCCAGCAGCTTAGGGTCTAGCGGGAGACGGCTCGGCACAGATACGCAGTATTTT.

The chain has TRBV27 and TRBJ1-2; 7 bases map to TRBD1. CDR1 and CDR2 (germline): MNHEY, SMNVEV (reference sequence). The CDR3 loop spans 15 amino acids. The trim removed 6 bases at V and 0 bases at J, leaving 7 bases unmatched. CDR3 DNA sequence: TGTGCCAGCAGGCGACAGGGTACAGCTAACTATGGCTACACCTTC. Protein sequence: CASRRQGTANYGYTF.

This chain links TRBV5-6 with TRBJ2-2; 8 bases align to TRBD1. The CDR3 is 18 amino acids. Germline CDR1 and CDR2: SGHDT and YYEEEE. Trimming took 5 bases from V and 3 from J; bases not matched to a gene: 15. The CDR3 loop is CASRPRAWDRPYTGELFF. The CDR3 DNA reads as TGTGCCAGCAGACCTCGGGCTTGGGACAGGCCTTACACCGGGGAGCTGTTTTTT.

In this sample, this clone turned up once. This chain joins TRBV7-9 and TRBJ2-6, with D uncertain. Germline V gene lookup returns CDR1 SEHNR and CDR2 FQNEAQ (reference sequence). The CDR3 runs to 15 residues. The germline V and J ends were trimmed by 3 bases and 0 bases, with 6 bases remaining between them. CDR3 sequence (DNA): TGTGCCAGCAGCTTTTCCCGCTCTGGGGCCAACGTCCTGACTTTC. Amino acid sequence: CASSFSRSGANVLTF.

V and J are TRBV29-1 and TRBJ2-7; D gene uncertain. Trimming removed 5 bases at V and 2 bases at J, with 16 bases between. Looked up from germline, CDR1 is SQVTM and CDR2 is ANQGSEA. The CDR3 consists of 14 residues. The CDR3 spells CSVNPHGGTYEQYF. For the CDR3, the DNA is TGCAGCGTTAACCCCCACGGCGGCACCTACGAGCAGTACTTC.

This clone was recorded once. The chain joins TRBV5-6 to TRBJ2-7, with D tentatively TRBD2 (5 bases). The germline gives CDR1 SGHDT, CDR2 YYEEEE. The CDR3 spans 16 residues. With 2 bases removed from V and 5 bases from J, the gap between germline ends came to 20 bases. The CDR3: CASSFGSGTARDEQYF. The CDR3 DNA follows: TGTGCCAGCAGCTTTGGGAGTGGTACCGCCCGTGACGAGCAGTACTTC.

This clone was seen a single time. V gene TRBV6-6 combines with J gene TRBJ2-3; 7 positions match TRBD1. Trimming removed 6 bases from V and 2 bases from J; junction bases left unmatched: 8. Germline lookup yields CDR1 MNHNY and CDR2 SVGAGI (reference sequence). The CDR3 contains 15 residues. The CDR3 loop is CASRTLGQLTDTQYF. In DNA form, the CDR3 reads TGTGCCAGCAGAACCCTGGGACAGCTCACAGATACGCAGTATTTT.

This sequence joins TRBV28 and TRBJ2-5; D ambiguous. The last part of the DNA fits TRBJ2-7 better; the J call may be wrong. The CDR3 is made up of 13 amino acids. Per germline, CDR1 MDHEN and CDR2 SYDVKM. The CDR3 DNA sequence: TGTGCCAGCATGAGGCTGAACTCCTACGAGCAGTACTTC. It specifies CASMRLNSYEQYF.

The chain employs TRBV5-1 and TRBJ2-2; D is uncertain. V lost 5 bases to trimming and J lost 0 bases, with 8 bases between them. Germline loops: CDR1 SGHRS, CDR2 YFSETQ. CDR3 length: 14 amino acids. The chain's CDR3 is CASRSTSNTGELFF. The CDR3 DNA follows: TGCGCCAGCAGAAGCACCTCGAACACCGGGGAGCTGTTTTTT.

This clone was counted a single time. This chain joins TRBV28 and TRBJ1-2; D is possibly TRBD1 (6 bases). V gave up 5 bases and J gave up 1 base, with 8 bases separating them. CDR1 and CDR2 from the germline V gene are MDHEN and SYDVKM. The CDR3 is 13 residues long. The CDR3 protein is CASSPDSNYGYTF. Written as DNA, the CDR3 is TGTGCCAGCAGTCCGGACAGTAACTATGGCTACACCTTC.

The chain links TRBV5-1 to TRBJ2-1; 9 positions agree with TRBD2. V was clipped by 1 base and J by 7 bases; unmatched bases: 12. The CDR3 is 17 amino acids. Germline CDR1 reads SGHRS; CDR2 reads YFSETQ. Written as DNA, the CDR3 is TGCGCCAGCAGCTTGAATCTTTTGGGACTAGCTTCGAATGAGCAGTTCTTC. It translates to CASSLNLLGLASNEQFF.

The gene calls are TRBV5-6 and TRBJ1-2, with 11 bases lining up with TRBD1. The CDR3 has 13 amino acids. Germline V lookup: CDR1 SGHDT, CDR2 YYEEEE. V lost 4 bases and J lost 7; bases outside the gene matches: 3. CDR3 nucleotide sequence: TGTGCCAGCAGCCTAGGACAGGGGGCTGGCTACACCTTC. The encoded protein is CASSLGQGAGYTF.

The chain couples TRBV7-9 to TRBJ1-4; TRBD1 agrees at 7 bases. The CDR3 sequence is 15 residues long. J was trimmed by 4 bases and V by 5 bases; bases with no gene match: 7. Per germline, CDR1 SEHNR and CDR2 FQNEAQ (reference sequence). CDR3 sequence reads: CASSIGQAGNEKLFF. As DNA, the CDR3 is TGTGCCAGCAGCATAGGACAGGCCGGTAATGAAAAACTGTTTTTT.

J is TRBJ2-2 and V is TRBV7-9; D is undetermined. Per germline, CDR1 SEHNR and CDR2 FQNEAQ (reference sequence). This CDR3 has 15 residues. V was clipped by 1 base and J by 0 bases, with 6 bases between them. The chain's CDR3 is CASSLGQANTGELFF. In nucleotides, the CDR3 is TGTGCCAGCAGCTTAGGGCAGGCGAACACCGGGGAGCTGTTTTTT.

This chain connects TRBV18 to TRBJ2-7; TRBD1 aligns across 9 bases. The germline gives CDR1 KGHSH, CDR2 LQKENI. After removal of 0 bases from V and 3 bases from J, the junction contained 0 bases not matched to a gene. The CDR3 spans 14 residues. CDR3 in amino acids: CASSPPGQGYEQYF. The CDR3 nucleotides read TGTGCCAGCTCACCACCGGGACAGGGCTACGAGCAGTACTTC. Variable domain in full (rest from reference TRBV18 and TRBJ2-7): NAGVMQNPRHLVRRRGQEARLRCSPMKGHSHVYWYRQLPEEGLKFMVYLQKENIIDESGMPKERFSAEFPKEGPSILRIQQVVRGDSAAYFCASSPPGQGYEQYFGPGTRLTVT.

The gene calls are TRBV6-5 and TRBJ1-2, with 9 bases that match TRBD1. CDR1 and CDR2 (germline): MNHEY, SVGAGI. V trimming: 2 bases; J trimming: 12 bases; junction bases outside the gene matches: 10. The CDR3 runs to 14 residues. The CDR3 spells CASSYTWTGAGNTF. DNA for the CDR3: TGTGCCAGCAGTTACACCTGGACAGGGGCCGGAAACACCTTC.

CDR3: CASSLDNVVAAHEQYF. The CDR3 region has the DNA TGTGCCAGCAGCTTAGATAATGTGGTAGCGGCCCACGAGCAGTACTTC. The chain carries TRBV11-2 and TRBJ2-7, with a weak D call TRBD2 (6 bases). Between the trimmed V and J ends, which lost 0 bases and 5 bases, there was a span of 17 bases. From germline, CDR1 is SGHAT and CDR2 FQNNGV. The CDR3 consists of 16 residues.

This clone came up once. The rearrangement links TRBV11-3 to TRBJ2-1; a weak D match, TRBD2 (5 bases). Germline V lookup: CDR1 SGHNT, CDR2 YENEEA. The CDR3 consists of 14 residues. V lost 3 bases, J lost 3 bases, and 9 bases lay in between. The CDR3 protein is CASSLSGSYNEQFF. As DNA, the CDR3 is TGTGCCAGCAGCTTGAGTGGGAGCTACAATGAGCAGTTCTTC.

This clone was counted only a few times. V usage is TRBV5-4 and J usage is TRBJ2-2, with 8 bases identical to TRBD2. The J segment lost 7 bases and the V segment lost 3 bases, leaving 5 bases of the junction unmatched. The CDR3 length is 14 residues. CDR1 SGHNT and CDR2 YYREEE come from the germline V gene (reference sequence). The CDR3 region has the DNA TGTGCCAGCAGCTCGGGACTAGGGGTCGGGGAGCTGTTTTTT. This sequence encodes CASSSGLGVGELFF.